Listed here are 20 T cell receptor beta chains from one sample, sequenced in a study of blood T cell repertoires in COVID-19. Libraries were prepared by immunoSEQ multiplex PCR; TCRdb keeps only in-frame clonotypes and omits some of them. The table lists 63,000 or so clones, approximately 78% of them singletons. The sequencing input was peripheral blood. The receptors were gathered from a human donor in a cohort sampled during active COVID-19.

V usage is TRBV29-1 and J usage is TRBJ2-1; a weak D match, TRBD2 (5 bases). CDR1 is SQVTM and CDR2 is ANQGSEA in the germline V gene. The V end lost 6 bases, the J end lost 5 bases, and 20 bases lay between the germline ends. There are 15 residues in the CDR3. The chain's CDR3 is CSVLPDYIINNEQFF. The CDR3 DNA sequence: TGCAGCGTCCTACCAGACTACATCATAAACAATGAGCAGTTCTTC.

This chain connects TRBV27 to TRBJ1-1; D may be TRBD1 (6 bases). Germline-derived CDR1 and CDR2 are MNHEY and SMNVEV (reference sequence). V lost 7 bases and J 3 bases, leaving 15 bases between the germline ends. The CDR3 runs 14 residues. Written as DNA, the CDR3 is TGTGCCAGCATTAGGACAGAATTAGACACTGAAGCTTTCTTT. This gives the protein CASIRTELDTEAFF.

The chain recombines TRBV6-6 with TRBJ2-7; D is possibly TRBD1 (6 bases). In germline, CDR1 is MNHNY, CDR2 SVGAGI (reference sequence). The ends were cut back, 6 bases at V and 0 bases at J, with 9 bases in the middle. The CDR3 has 13 amino acids. The CDR3 loop reads CASSRGPSYEQYF. DNA for the CDR3: TGTGCCAGCAGCAGGGGACCCTCCTACGAGCAGTACTTC.

The CDR3, as DNA: TGTGCCAGCAGCGCCCCGGGACTAGCGGGAGACGAGCAGTACTTC. Amino acid sequence: CASSAPGLAGDEQYF. The chain joins TRBV9 to TRBJ2-7; 14 bases agree with TRBD2. V was pared by 3 bases and J by 5 bases, with 4 bases of the junction left unmatched. The CDR3 extends over 15 amino acids. In germline, CDR1 is SGDLS, CDR2 YYNGEE.

The chain combines TRBV5-1 with TRBJ2-1; 8 bases map to TRBD2. Germline assignment: CDR1 SGHRS and CDR2 YFSETQ. The ends lost 0 bases at V and 0 bases at J; junction bases unmatched: 5. CDR3 length: 17 residues. CDR3 residues: CASSLDLLAASYNEQFF. In DNA, the CDR3 is TGCGCCAGCAGCTTGGACTTACTAGCGGCCTCCTACAATGAGCAGTTCTTC.

V is TRBV5-1 and J is TRBJ2-3, with TRBD2 identical over 7 bases. Trimming cost V 7 bases and J 0 bases; bases outside gene matches: 8. Germline CDR1 SGHRS, CDR2 YFSETQ. There are 15 residues in the CDR3. The chain's CDR3 is CASQESGVSTDTQYF. CDR3 sequence (DNA): TGCGCCAGCCAAGAGAGCGGGGTTAGCACAGATACGCAGTATTTT. Complete variable domain (other parts from reference TRBV5-1 and TRBJ2-3): KAGVTQTPRYLIKTRGQQVTLSCSPISGHRSVSWYQQTPGQGLQFLFEYFSETQRNKGNFPGRFSGRQFSNSRSEMNVSTLELGDSALYLCASQESGVSTDTQYFGPGTRLTVL.

The V call is TRBV6-1, the J call TRBJ2-5; D possibly corresponds to TRBD1 (7 bases). The germline V gene encodes CDR1 MNHNS and CDR2 SASEGT. The CDR3 loop spans 15 amino acids. The germline V and J ends were trimmed by 3 bases and 1 base, with 12 bases remaining between them. The CDR3 nucleotides are TGTGCCAGCAGTGAGACCAGGGGGGTCCAAGAGACCCAGTACTTC. Translation gives CASSETRGVQETQYF.

This clone appeared a single time. The CDR3: CATTGWGGNQPQHF. DNA of the CDR3: TGTGCCACTACGGGTTGGGGGGGTAATCAGCCCCAGCATTTT. The chain employs TRBV19 and TRBJ1-5, with D tentatively TRBD1 (5 bases). The germline V gene encodes CDR1 LNHDA and CDR2 SQIVND (reference sequence). This CDR3 region has 14 residues. Trimming removed 10 bases at V and 4 bases at J, with 17 bases between.

This clone has more than one count but fewer than ten. CDR3 sequence: CSVLQTGAVGELFF. CDR3 coding DNA: TGCAGCGTTCTCCAGACAGGGGCCGTCGGGGAGCTGTTTTTT. This rearrangement joins TRBV29-1 to TRBJ2-2; 8 bases align to TRBD1. Per the germline V gene, CDR1 is SQVTM and CDR2 is ANQGSEA. V trimming: 5 bases; J trimming: 7 bases; junction bases outside the gene matches: 9. This CDR3 comprises 14 residues.

This chain connects TRBV15 to TRBJ2-5; TRBD2 matches at 7 bases. The CDR3 length is 15 residues. V trimming: 5 bases; J trimming: 5 bases; junction bases outside the gene matches: 11. Germline V gene sequence: CDR1 LNHNV, CDR2 YYDKDF (reference sequence). CDR3 residues: CATSPGGGLMETQYF. The CDR3 DNA is TGTGCCACCAGCCCCGGGGGAGGGCTTATGGAGACCCAGTACTTC.

The V and J genes are TRBV9 and TRBJ2-5; perhaps TRBD2 as D (6 bases). CDR1 and CDR2 from the germline V gene are SGDLS and YYNGEE. V was trimmed by 8 bases and J by 0 bases, leaving 17 bases between them. CDR3 length equals 15 residues. The CDR3 DNA follows: TGTGCCAGGCGGGGTCCGCGATCGTACCAAGAGACCCAGTACTTC. Protein sequence: CARRGPRSYQETQYF. The full variable domain, rest sourced from reference TRBV9 and TRBJ2-5, is DSGVTQTPKHLITATGQRVTLRCSPRSGDLSVYWYQQSLDQGLQFLIQYYNGEERAKGNILERFSAQQFPDLHSELNLSSLELGDSALYFCARRGPRSYQETQYFGPGTRLLVL.

The chain links TRBV28 to TRBJ1-5; D possibly corresponds to TRBD1 (5 bases). Germline V lookup: CDR1 MDHEN, CDR2 SYDVKM. The CDR3 is 16 amino acids. Trimming removed 3 bases at V and 2 bases at J, with 14 bases between. CDR3 sequence reads: CASSLVRGVGNQPQHF. The CDR3 DNA follows: TGTGCCAGCAGTTTGGTCCGGGGGGTCGGCAATCAGCCCCAGCATTTT.

This clone was counted a few times. The chain employs TRBV28 and TRBJ1-1; no reliable D call. Germline CDR1 reads MDHEN; CDR2 reads SYDVKM. V was cut by 1 base and J by 1 base, with 4 bases left in between. This CDR3 is built from 13 residues. The CDR3 is CASSLYTNTEAFF. The CDR3 region has the DNA TGTGCCAGCAGTTTATACACGAACACTGAAGCTTTCTTT.

The rearrangement joins TRBV3-1 (or the pseudogene TRBV3-2) to TRBJ2-1; the D is unclear. This CDR3 has 14 residues. The V and J ends lost 1 base and 9 bases respectively, with 13 bases between them. Looked up from germline, CDR1 is LGHDT and CDR2 is YNNKEL (reference sequence). As DNA, the CDR3 is TGTGCCAGCAGCCAAGTACCCGACCGAGGTGAGCAGTTCTTC. As protein: CASSQVPDRGEQFF.

The chain recombines TRBV5-1 with TRBJ1-4, with D possibly matching TRBD1 (6 bases). This CDR3 is 15 amino acids long. V was pared by 7 bases and J by 4 bases, with 17 bases between. In germline, CDR1 is SGHRS, CDR2 YFSETQ. The DNA for the CDR3 is TGCGCCAGCGGAACAGGGCACGCCGGTAATGAAAAACTGTTTTTT. This codes for CASGTGHAGNEKLFF.

The V call is TRBV11-2, the J call TRBJ2-5; no clear D gene. The V gene's germline CDR1 is SGHAT and CDR2 FQNNGV. The CDR3 has 12 amino acids. V lost 5 bases and J 5 bases, leaving 9 bases between the germline ends. CDR3 loop: CASSVPGETQYF. As DNA, the CDR3 is TGTGCCAGCAGCGTACCCGGGGAGACCCAGTACTTC.

This clone was seen only a few times. The rearrangement links TRBV2 to TRBJ2-7, with 7 bases matching TRBD2. The junction had 7 bases not matched to a gene; V was cut back by 5 bases and J by 3 bases. This CDR3 is built from 14 residues. Germline lookup yields CDR1 SNHLY and CDR2 FYNNEI. The CDR3 DNA follows: TGTGCCAGCAGTCGGACTAGTCTGATCTACGAGCAGTACTTC. Amino acid sequence: CASSRTSLIYEQYF.

V gene TRBV14 combines with J gene TRBJ2-1; TRBD1 matches at 9 bases. CDR1 is SGHDN, CDR2 FVKESK, per germline. Trimming removed 4 bases from V and 0 bases from J; junction bases left unmatched: 19. The CDR3 loop spans 21 amino acids. CDR3 sequence (DNA): TGTGCCAGCAGCCTAGTCCGAGCCGCAGGGTCGGGACAGGGCTCCTACAATGAGCAGTTCTTC. This sequence encodes CASSLVRAAGSGQGSYNEQFF.

V is TRBV2 and J is TRBJ1-6, with D possibly TRBD1 on 5 matching bases. CDR3 length: 14 residues. Trimming took off 8 bases at V and 10 bases at J, with 18 bases between the two ends. CDR1 and CDR2 from the germline V gene are SNHLY and FYNNEI. The CDR3: CASLGGGLFSPLHF. CDR3 DNA: TGTGCCAGCCTGGGGGGTGGCCTCTTCTCACCCCTCCACTTT.

The chain uses TRBV3-1 (or the pseudogene TRBV3-2) and TRBJ2-2; D is perhaps TRBD1 (6 bases). Germline CDR1 LGHDT, CDR2 YNNKEL (reference sequence). The ends were cut back, 8 bases at V and 4 bases at J, with 17 bases in the middle. The CDR3 totals 15 residues. The CDR3: CASSPRQDITGELFF. The CDR3 bases are TGTGCCAGCTCCCCCCGACAGGACATCACCGGGGAGCTGTTTTTT.